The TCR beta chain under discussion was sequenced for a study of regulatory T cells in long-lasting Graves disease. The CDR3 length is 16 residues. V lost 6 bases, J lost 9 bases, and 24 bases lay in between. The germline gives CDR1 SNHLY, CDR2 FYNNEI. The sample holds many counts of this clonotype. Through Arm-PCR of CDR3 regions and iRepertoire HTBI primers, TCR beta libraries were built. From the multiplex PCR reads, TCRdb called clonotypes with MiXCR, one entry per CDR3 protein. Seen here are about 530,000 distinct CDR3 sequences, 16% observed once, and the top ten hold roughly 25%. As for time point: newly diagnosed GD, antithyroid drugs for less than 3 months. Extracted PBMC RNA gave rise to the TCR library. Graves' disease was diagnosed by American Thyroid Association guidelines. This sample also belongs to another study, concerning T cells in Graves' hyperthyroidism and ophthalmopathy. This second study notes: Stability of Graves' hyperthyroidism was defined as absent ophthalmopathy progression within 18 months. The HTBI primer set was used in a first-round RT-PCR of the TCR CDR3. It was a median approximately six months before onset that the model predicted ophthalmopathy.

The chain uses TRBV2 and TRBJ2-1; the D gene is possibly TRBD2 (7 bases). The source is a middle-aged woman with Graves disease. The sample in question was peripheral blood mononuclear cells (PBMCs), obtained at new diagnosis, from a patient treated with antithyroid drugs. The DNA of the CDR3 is TGTGCCAGCAGCTCAAGTCCCGGGGGGCAACGTACTGAGCAGTTCTTC. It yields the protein CASSSSPGGQRTEQFF.